Listed here are 6 T cell receptor beta chains from one sample, sequenced in a study of beta chain features in type 1 diabetes. These receptors lack a known antigen. General observations from the study: In all four CD4+ subsets, TCRB CDR3 length was significantly, moderately reduced in type 1 diabetes.

Of the isolated RNA, all was reverse transcribed, and so the sequenced material was expressed TCRB transcripts. Some clones are missing from TCRdb's copy, which holds only in-frame ones; the method was immunoSEQ multiplex PCR. The sample consists of more than 300,000 clones, 9.5% to 10% of them appearing once. Sequenced material: central memory CD4+ T cells from blood. These TCRs come from a man aged 25 to 45 with type 1 diabetes.

This clone was seen many times. The chain joins TRBV11-1 to TRBJ2-2; no reliable D call. The germline CDR1 and CDR2 sequences are SGHAT and FQDESV (reference sequence). The CDR3 length is 14 residues. The V and J ends lost 5 bases and 1 base respectively, with 8 bases between them. CDR3: CASSQNRNTGELFF. DNA for the CDR3: TGTGCCAGCAGCCAGAACAGGAACACCGGGGAGCTGTTTTTT.

This clone was detected a few times. The chain links TRBV6-6 to TRBJ1-1; TRBD1 might be the D (5 bases). The V gene lost 4 bases and the J gene lost 0 bases, with 12 bases spanning the gap. CDR3 length: 15 amino acids. Germline V gene sequence: CDR1 MNHNY, CDR2 SVGAGI (reference sequence). Here the CDR3 DNA reads TGTGCCAGCAGTTGGAAAGGGACCTTGAACACTGAAGCTTTCTTT. Translating it yields CASSWKGTLNTEAFF.

Written as DNA, the CDR3 is TGTGCCAGCAGCGTCGGACTAGCGGCAAATGAGCAGTTCTTC. Protein product: CASSVGLAANEQFF. V usage is TRBV9 and J usage is TRBJ2-1, with 10 positions matching TRBD2. V shed 2 bases and J 7 bases; nucleotides not matched to a gene: 3. The germline gives CDR1 SGDLS, CDR2 YYNGEE. The CDR3 has 14 amino acids.

This clone was counted between two and nine times. The sample contains more than one DNA sequence encoding this CDR3. This rearrangement joins TRBV28 to TRBJ2-3; 9 bases map to TRBD1. The J segment lost 0 bases and the V segment lost 1 base, leaving 2 bases of the junction unmatched. The CDR3 runs 16 residues. Per germline, CDR1 MDHEN and CDR2 SYDVKM. This CDR3 is CASSLSGQGSTDTQYF. In nucleotides, the CDR3 is TGTGCCAGCAGTTTATCGGGACAGGGAAGCACAGATACGCAGTATTTT.

Regarding this clone: A much more abundant neighbour one base away suggests this may be a read error. V is TRBV7-9 and J is TRBJ2-2; 9 bases fit TRBD1. The trim removed 6 bases at V and 3 bases at J, leaving 2 bases unmatched. Germline-derived CDR1 and CDR2 are SEHNR and FQNEAQ (reference sequence). The CDR3 runs to 14 residues. CDR3 residues: CASSRTGDTGELFF. In nucleotides, the CDR3 is TGTGCCAGCAGTCGGACAGGGGACACCGGGGAGCTGTTTTTT.

The table lists this clone with a few counts. The V and J genes are TRBV5-1 and TRBJ2-3; D possibly corresponds to TRBD1 (6 bases). V lost 0 bases, J lost 9 bases, and 14 bases lay in between. CDR3 length equals 14 residues. CDR1 and CDR2 from the germline V gene are SGHRS and YFSETQ. CDR3 coding DNA: TGCGCCAGCAGCTTGGCCCAGGGGCCGACAACGCAGTATTTT. This gives the protein CASSLAQGPTTQYF.